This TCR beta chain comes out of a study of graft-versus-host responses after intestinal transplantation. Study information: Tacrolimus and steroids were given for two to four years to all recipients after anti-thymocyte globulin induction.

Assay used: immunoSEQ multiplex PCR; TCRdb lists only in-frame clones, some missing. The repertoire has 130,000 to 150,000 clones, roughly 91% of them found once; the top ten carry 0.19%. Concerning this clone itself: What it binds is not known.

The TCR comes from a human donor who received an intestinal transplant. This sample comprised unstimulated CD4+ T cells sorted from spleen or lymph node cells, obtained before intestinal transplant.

This CDR3 reads CASSQINDRGPVYGYTF. CDR3 bases: TGCGCCAGCAGCCAAATAAATGACAGGGGGCCGGTCTATGGCTACACCTTC. The chain is built from TRBV4-1 and TRBJ1-2, with 10 positions matching TRBD1. The CDR3 spans 17 residues. Germline lookup yields CDR1 MGHRA and CDR2 YSYEKL. J lost 4 bases, V lost 2 bases, and 10 bases had no gene match.